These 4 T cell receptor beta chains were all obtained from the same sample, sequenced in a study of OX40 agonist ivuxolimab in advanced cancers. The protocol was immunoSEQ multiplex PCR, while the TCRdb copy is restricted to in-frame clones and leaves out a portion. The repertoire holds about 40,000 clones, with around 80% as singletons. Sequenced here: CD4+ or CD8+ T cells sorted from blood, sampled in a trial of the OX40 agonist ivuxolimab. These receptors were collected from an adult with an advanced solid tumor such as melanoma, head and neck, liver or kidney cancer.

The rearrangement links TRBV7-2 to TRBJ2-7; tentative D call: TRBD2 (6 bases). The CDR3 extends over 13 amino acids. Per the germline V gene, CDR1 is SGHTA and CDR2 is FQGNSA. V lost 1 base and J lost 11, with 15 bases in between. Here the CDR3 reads CASSLDLPEGEYF. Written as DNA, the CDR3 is TGTGCCAGCAGCTTAGATCTCCCGGAGGGAGAGTACTTC.

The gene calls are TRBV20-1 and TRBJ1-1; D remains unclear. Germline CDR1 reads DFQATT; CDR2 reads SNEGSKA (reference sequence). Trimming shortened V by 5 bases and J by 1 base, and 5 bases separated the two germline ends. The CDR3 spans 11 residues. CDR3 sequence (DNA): TGCAGTGCTGGAGCGAACACTGAAGCTTTCTTT. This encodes CSAGANTEAFF.

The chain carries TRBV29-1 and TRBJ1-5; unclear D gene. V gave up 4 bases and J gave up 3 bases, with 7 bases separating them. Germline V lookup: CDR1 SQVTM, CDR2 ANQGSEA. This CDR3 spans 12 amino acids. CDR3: CSVGQINQPQHF. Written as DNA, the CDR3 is TGCAGCGTTGGACAAATCAATCAGCCCCAGCATTTT.

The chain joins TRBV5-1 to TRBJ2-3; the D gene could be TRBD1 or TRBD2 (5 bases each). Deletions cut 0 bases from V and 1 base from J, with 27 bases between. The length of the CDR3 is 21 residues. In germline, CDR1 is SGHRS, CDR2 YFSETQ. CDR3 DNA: TGCGCCAGCAGCTTGGCCACGGGTGGGGGATGGGCGTCGATCCGCACAGATACGCAGTATTTT. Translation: CASSLATGGGWASIRTDTQYF.